The 32 T cell receptor beta chains below were found in one sample sequenced in a study of blood T cell repertoires in COVID-19. Profiled with immunoSEQ multiplex PCR; TCRdb holds only in-frame clones, not every one. The sample holds around 47,000 clones; roughly 91% are singletons and the top ten take approximately 8.1%. The sample was peripheral blood. The receptors here all came from a man aged 80 or over with active or convalescent COVID-19.

The CDR3 region is CAWNLGGEAYGYTF. The CDR3 DNA is TGTGCCTGGAACCTTGGGGGCGAAGCCTATGGCTACACCTTC. The V call is TRBV30, the J call TRBJ1-2; TRBD1 is a possible D gene (6 bases). The germline V and J ends were trimmed by 4 bases and 4 bases, with 16 bases remaining between them. The CDR3 consists of 14 residues. Germline V gives CDR1 GTSNPN, CDR2 SVGIG (reference sequence).

The chain recombines TRBV3-1 (or the pseudogene TRBV3-2) with TRBJ2-5, with 9 bases identical to TRBD1. The trim removed 3 bases at V and 4 bases at J, leaving 9 bases unmatched. Germline V gene data show CDR1 as LGHDT and CDR2 as YNNKEL (reference sequence). The CDR3 contains 16 residues. The DNA of the CDR3 is TGTGCCAGCAGCCAGGCTCGGGACAGGGATAGAGAGACCCAGTACTTC. Translation gives CASSQARDRDRETQYF.

This clone was observed a few times. This chain joins TRBV7-2 and TRBJ1-4, with D possibly being TRBD1 (5 bases). Germline-derived CDR1 and CDR2 are SGHTA and FQGNSA. V gave up 8 bases and J gave up 7 bases, with 20 bases separating them. The length of the CDR3 is 15 residues. Here the CDR3 DNA reads TGTGCCAGCTCCTGGGGCCTCCAGTGGGGTGAAAAACTGTTTTTT. This translates into CASSWGLQWGEKLFF.

This clone came up once. The chain links TRBV7-2 to TRBJ2-3, with 7 bases fitting TRBD1. Germline V lookup: CDR1 SGHTA, CDR2 FQGNSA. Trimming removed 4 bases from V and 2 bases from J; junction bases left unmatched: 6. The CDR3 totals 15 residues. CDR3 sequence reads: CASSSPGQSTDTQYF. CDR3 sequence (DNA): TGTGCCAGCAGCTCCCCGGGACAGTCCACAGATACGCAGTATTTT.

The DNA for the CDR3 is TGTGCCAGCAGCATTTCCCCGGGGATTTCAGATACGCAGTATTTT. Translating it yields CASSISPGISDTQYF. This chain links TRBV9 with TRBJ2-3; tentatively, D is TRBD2 (5 bases). The V gene lost 4 bases and the J gene lost 4 bases, with 16 bases spanning the gap. This CDR3 region has 15 residues. CDR1 is SGDLS, CDR2 YYNGEE, per germline.

In nucleotides, the CDR3 is TGTGCCAGCAGGGAGGTACTAGCGGGGACCTACGAGCAGTACTTC. The encoded protein is CASREVLAGTYEQYF. The chain uses TRBV28 and TRBJ2-7; 10 nucleotides match TRBD2. Germline CDR1 MDHEN, CDR2 SYDVKM. V gave up 6 bases and J gave up 2 bases; unmatched junction bases: 7. CDR3 length: 15 amino acids.

The chain joins TRBV5-1 to TRBJ2-7; D is undetermined. Germline CDR1 SGHRS, CDR2 YFSETQ. Trimming shortened V by 0 bases and J by 5 bases, and 12 bases separated the two germline ends. The CDR3 has 14 residues. CDR3 in amino acids: CASSLGAAPNEQYF. DNA for the CDR3: TGCGCCAGCAGCTTGGGGGCAGCCCCCAACGAGCAGTACTTC.

The chain joins TRBV4-3 to TRBJ2-1; 12 bases align to TRBD2. The CDR3 sequence is 20 residues long. Looked up from germline, CDR1 is LGHNA and CDR2 is YSLEER. V shed 1 base and J 8 bases; nucleotides not matched to a gene: 18. The CDR3 sequence is CASSQGWAGASSGRAHEQFF. The CDR3 DNA sequence: TGCGCCAGCAGCCAAGGGTGGGCAGGGGCCTCTAGCGGGAGGGCCCATGAGCAGTTCTTC.

The chain has TRBV7-2 and TRBJ2-3, with unresolved D. The CDR3 length is 15 residues. The V end was cut by 5 bases, the J end by 3 bases, with 15 bases between. The germline V gene has CDR1 SGHTA and CDR2 FQGNSA. The DNA for the CDR3 is TGTGCCAGCAGCCGCATGGTGAGCCGTACAGATACGCAGTATTTT. This gives the protein CASSRMVSRTDTQYF.

This CDR3 is CATGLAGAGTGELFF. CDR3 nucleotide sequence: TGTGCCACGGGACTAGCGGGGGCCGGCACCGGGGAGCTGTTTTTT. This chain connects TRBV6-5 to TRBJ2-2; TRBD2 agrees at 14 bases. With V trimmed by 10 bases and J by 4 bases, 5 bases remained unmatched. The CDR3 totals 15 residues. The germline V gene encodes CDR1 MNHEY and CDR2 SVGAGI.

The V gene is TRBV7-2, the J gene TRBJ2-5, with 8 nucleotides matching TRBD2. V dropped 4 bases and J dropped 6; count of bases not matched to a gene: 7. The CDR3 runs 14 residues. CDR1 and CDR2 (germline): SGHTA, FQGNSA. The DNA for the CDR3 is TGTGCCAGCAGCTCGTCGGGGGGGGCGAAGACCCAGTACTTC. This translates into CASSSSGGAKTQYF.

The chain recombines TRBV28 with TRBJ2-3; D might be TRBD2 (6 bases). Trimming cost V 9 bases and J 0 bases, with 13 bases left between them. Germline CDR1 and CDR2: MDHEN and SYDVKM. This CDR3 is built from 14 residues. The CDR3 is CARVGGRSTDTQYF. The CDR3, as DNA: TGTGCCAGGGTGGGAGGACGAAGCACAGATACGCAGTATTTT. Looking up the rest from reference TRBV28 and TRBJ2-3 gives the full variable domain: DVKVTQSSRYLVKRTGEKVFLECVQDMDHENMFWYRQDPGLGLRLIYFSYDVKMKEKGDIPEGYSVSREKKERFSLILESASTNQTSMYLCARVGGRSTDTQYFGPGTRLTVL.

The gene calls are TRBV18 and TRBJ2-6, with 7 positions matching TRBD2. CDR3 length equals 18 residues. Trimming at V came to 0 bases and at J to 1 base, leaving 6 bases not matched to a gene. Germline values: CDR1 KGHSH, CDR2 LQKENI. DNA for the CDR3: TGTGCCAGCTCACCACCGGAGGGCGGGGGATCTGGGGCCAACGTCCTGACTTTC. It specifies CASSPPEGGGSGANVLTF.

The chain links TRBV12-5 to TRBJ2-3, with TRBD1 identical over 9 bases. This CDR3 is 14 amino acids long. Germline V gene lookup returns CDR1 LGHNT and CDR2 FRNRAP. Losses at the gene ends were 6 bases for V and 4 bases for J; bases not matched to a gene: 5. CDR3 loop: CASGPDRGADTQYF. The CDR3 DNA reads as TGTGCTAGTGGCCCGGACAGGGGTGCAGATACGCAGTATTTT.

The CDR3 nucleotides read TGTGCCACCAGTGATTACGGACAGCAAGAGACCCAGTACTTC. Amino acid sequence: CATSDYGQQETQYF. V gene TRBV24-1 combines with J gene TRBJ2-5; weak D call: TRBD1 (6 bases). The germline V and J ends were trimmed by 2 bases and 2 bases, with 8 bases remaining between them. Looked up from germline, CDR1 is KGHDR and CDR2 is SFDVKD. This CDR3 spans 14 amino acids.

This chain joins TRBV6-6 and TRBJ1-1, with TRBD1 matching over 7 bases. Trimming took 0 bases from V and 3 from J; bases not matched to a gene: 7. This CDR3 is built from 16 residues. CDR1 is MNHNY, CDR2 SVGAGI, per germline (reference sequence). The DNA of the CDR3 is TGTGCCAGCAGTTACTCTGGCTTCGACAGGGACACTGAAGCTTTCTTT. Translating it yields CASSYSGFDRDTEAFF.

The V call is TRBV3-1 (or the pseudogene TRBV3-2), the J call TRBJ2-7, with 8 bases lining up with TRBD2. The V gene's germline CDR1 is LGHDT and CDR2 YNNKEL (reference sequence). This CDR3 has 16 amino acids. J was trimmed by 7 bases and V by 3 bases; bases with no gene match: 14. The CDR3 nucleotides are TGTGCCAGCAGCCATGCTGGGACTAGGGCAACGGGAGAGCAGTACTTC. This translates into CASSHAGTRATGEQYF.

This clone was recorded only once. The V and J genes are TRBV11-2 and TRBJ1-2; D may be TRBD1 (5 bases). The V end lost 5 bases, the J end lost 8 bases, and 15 bases lay between the germline ends. In germline, CDR1 is SGHAT, CDR2 FQNNGV. The CDR3 spans 13 residues. CDR3 loop: CASSPTGVGGYTF. DNA of the CDR3: TGTGCCAGCAGCCCAACGGGGGTGGGAGGCTACACCTTC. The variable domain in full, with the rest retrieved from reference TRBV11-2 and TRBJ1-2, is EAGVAQSPRYKIIEKRQSVAFWCNPISGHATLYWYQQILGQGPKLLIQFQNNGVVDDSQLPKDRFSAERLKGVDSTLKIQPAKLEDSAVYLCASSPTGVGGYTFGSGTRLTVV.

V and J are TRBV5-1 and TRBJ2-3, with D uncertain. V was clipped by 6 bases and J by 4 bases, with 6 bases between them. Germline lookup yields CDR1 SGHRS and CDR2 YFSETQ. The CDR3 contains 11 residues. CDR3 amino acids: CASKQSDTQYF. The CDR3 nucleotides are TGCGCCAGCAAGCAATCAGATACGCAGTATTTT.

This sequence joins TRBV7-3 and TRBJ1-6; tentatively, D is TRBD1 (6 bases). This CDR3 has 14 amino acids. Germline CDR1 is SGHTA and CDR2 is FQGTGA. Between the trimmed V and J ends, which lost 6 bases and 8 bases, there was a span of 14 bases. This CDR3 reads CASRTGGAYSPLHF. The DNA for the CDR3 is TGTGCCAGCAGGACGGGGGGCGCGTATTCACCCCTCCACTTT. The variable domain in full, completed from reference TRBV7-3 and TRBJ1-6, reads GAGVSQTPSNKVTEKGKYVELRCDPISGHTALYWYRQSLGQGPEFLIYFQGTGAADDSGLPNDRFFAVRPEGSVSTLKIQRTERGDSAVYLCASRTGGAYSPLHFGNGTRLTVT.

The rearrangement joins TRBV27 to TRBJ1-5; possible D gene TRBD1, 5 bases. The CDR3 is made up of 12 amino acids. Trimming took off 6 bases at V and 6 bases at J, with 9 bases between the two ends. From germline, CDR1 is MNHEY and CDR2 SMNVEV (reference sequence). The CDR3: CASRGGSQPQHF. The CDR3 region has the DNA TGTGCCAGCAGGGGGGGAAGTCAGCCCCAGCATTTT.

The rearrangement joins TRBV6-2 or TRBV6-3 to TRBJ2-5; 10 nucleotides match TRBD1. CDR1 MNHEY and CDR2 SVGEGT come from the germline V gene. CDR3 length: 15 amino acids. V gave up 5 bases and J gave up 3 bases; unmatched junction bases: 6. The CDR3 reads CASSDPGTGEETQYF. The CDR3 DNA sequence: TGTGCCAGCAGTGATCCCGGGACAGGGGAAGAGACCCAGTACTTC.

This clone appeared once. This chain links TRBV5-1 with TRBJ2-1, with 13 bases that match TRBD2. The CDR3 covers 16 residues. CDR1 is SGHRS, CDR2 YFSETQ, per germline. Trimming at V came to 0 bases and at J to 7 bases, leaving 4 bases not matched to a gene. DNA of the CDR3: TGCGCCAGCAGCTTGGGGACTAGCGGGAGAACGAATGAGCAGTTCTTC. Its translation: CASSLGTSGRTNEQFF.

This clone was detected a few times. The chain combines TRBV18 with TRBJ1-4; TRBD1 aligns across 7 bases. In germline, CDR1 is KGHSH, CDR2 LQKENI. J was trimmed by 4 bases and V by 4 bases; bases with no gene match: 3. The CDR3 sequence is 14 residues long. The CDR3 DNA reads as TGTGCCAGCTCACACGGGACAGTTAATGAAAAACTGTTTTTT. It yields the protein CASSHGTVNEKLFF. Filled out from reference TRBV18 and TRBJ1-4, the complete variable domain reads NAGVMQNPRHLVRRRGQEARLRCSPMKGHSHVYWYRQLPEEGLKFMVYLQKENIIDESGMPKERFSAEFPKEGPSILRIQQVVRGDSAAYFCASSHGTVNEKLFFGSGTQLSVL.

V and J are TRBV7-8 and TRBJ1-6; 8 bases are shared with TRBD1. V lost 5 bases, J lost 3 bases, and 3 bases stayed unmatched. The CDR3 is 15 residues long. CDR1 is SGHVS and CDR2 is FQNEAQ in the germline V gene. The CDR3 nucleotides read TGTGCCAGCAGCAAAACAGGGGGCTATAATTCACCCCTCCACTTT. This encodes CASSKTGGYNSPLHF. The complete variable domain, with remaining parts taken from reference TRBV7-8 and TRBJ1-6, reads GAGVSQSPRYKVAKRGQDVALRCDPISGHVSLFWYQQALGQGPEFLTYFQNEAQLDKSGLPSDRFFAERPEGSVSTLKIQRTQQEDSAVYLCASSKTGGYNSPLHFGNGTRLTVT.

The chain has TRBV6-6 and TRBJ2-1, with D possibly being TRBD1 (6 bases). The V gene's germline CDR1 is MNHNY and CDR2 SVGAGI (reference sequence). This CDR3 has 14 residues. Trimming removed 5 bases at V and 2 bases at J, with 10 bases between. The CDR3, as DNA: TGTGCCAGCAGTGGTCACAGGGCCTACAATGAGCAGTTCTTC. Its protein product is CASSGHRAYNEQFF.

The V and J genes are TRBV5-1 and TRBJ2-1; D might be TRBD2 (6 bases). The V gene's germline CDR1 is SGHRS and CDR2 YFSETQ. The CDR3 runs to 12 residues. Trimming pared 3 bases from V and 9 bases from J, leaving 10 bases between. The DNA of the CDR3 is TGCGCCAGCAGCTGGGGGGACCTTGAGCAGTTCTTC. Its translation is CASSWGDLEQFF.

The V call is TRBV29-1, the J call TRBJ2-5; TRBD1 aligns across 8 bases. The CDR3 covers 14 residues. CDR1 and CDR2 from the germline V gene are SQVTM and ANQGSEA. V dropped 4 bases and J dropped 2; count of bases not matched to a gene: 6. The CDR3 DNA reads as TGCAGCGTTGTATGGACAGGGCAGCAAGAGACCCAGTACTTC. Residues: CSVVWTGQQETQYF. Based on the CDR3 plus reference TRBV29-1 and TRBJ2-5, the full variable domain is SAVISQKPSRDICQRGTSLTIQCQVDSQVTMMFWYRQQPGQSLTLIATANQGSEATYESGFVIDKFPISRPNLTFSTLTVSNMSPEDSSIYLCSVVWTGQQETQYFGPGTRLLVL.

The rearrangement uses TRBV5-1 and TRBJ1-2; 7 nucleotides line up with TRBD1. The V gene's germline CDR1 is SGHRS and CDR2 YFSETQ. The V and J ends lost 3 bases and 3 bases, in that order; junction bases with no gene match: 11. The CDR3 loop spans 16 amino acids. The CDR3 DNA follows: TGCGCCAGCAGCTCACAGCGGAAAGACAGGGACTATGGCTACACCTTC. Amino acids: CASSSQRKDRDYGYTF.

This clone showed up just once. V is TRBV5-8 and J is TRBJ1-4; D gene ambiguous. This CDR3 has 12 residues. V was shortened by 5 bases and J by 7 bases, with 9 bases between the two germline ends. The V gene's germline CDR1 is SGHTS and CDR2 YDEGEE. For the CDR3, the DNA is TGTGCCAGCAGTCTTGGGAGTGAAAAACTGTTTTTT. Protein: CASSLGSEKLFF.

The V and J genes are TRBV5-6 and TRBJ1-3, with D possibly being TRBD1 (5 bases). This CDR3 has 14 amino acids. Germline V gene lookup returns CDR1 SGHDT and CDR2 YYEEEE. The V end was cut by 2 bases, the J end by 1 base, with 7 bases between. The CDR3 DNA follows: TGTGCCAGCAGCTTAGGGGCGTCTGGAAACACCATATATTTT. As protein: CASSLGASGNTIYF.

This clone was recorded only once. This chain joins TRBV7-2 and TRBJ2-2; D call uncertain. V gave up 4 bases and J gave up 6 bases, with 9 bases separating them. The germline CDR1 and CDR2 sequences are SGHTA and FQGNSA. The CDR3 contains 13 residues. This CDR3 reads CASSSRSPGELFF. CDR3 sequence (DNA): TGTGCCAGCAGCTCCCGTAGCCCCGGGGAGCTGTTTTTT.